What follows are 5 T cell receptor beta chains derived from one specimen sequenced in a study of early T cells in non-severe SARS-CoV-2 infection. TCRdb re-called the 5' RACE reads with MiXCR, one entry per CDR3 protein. The sample lists around 92,000 distinct CDR3 sequences; approximately 10% were seen once. The specimen sequenced was whole blood. The receptors were sampled from an adult who was a healthcare worker with PCR-confirmed SARS-CoV-2 infection or an uninfected control (not recorded which).

DNA of the CDR3: TGTGCCAGCAGAAAATTCGGGACAGACAGCTCCTATAATTCACCCCTCCACTTT. Its translation: CASRKFGTDSSYNSPLHF. The gene calls are TRBV27 and TRBJ1-6, with TRBD1 matching 7 bases. Germline CDR1 and CDR2: MNHEY and SMNVEV (reference sequence). V trimming: 6 bases; J trimming: 0 bases; junction bases outside the gene matches: 11. This CDR3 comprises 18 residues.

This clonotype was recorded at least ten times. The chain uses TRBV4-1 and TRBJ2-1, with 13 bases fitting TRBD2. The germline V gene encodes CDR1 MGHRA and CDR2 YSYEKL. The CDR3 covers 16 residues. With V trimmed by 5 bases and J by 6 bases, 7 bases remained unmatched. The CDR3 loop reads CASSDSGLAGFNEQFF. The CDR3 nucleotides read TGCGCCAGCAGCGATTCGGGACTAGCGGGGTTCAATGAGCAGTTCTTC.

This clonotype was seen at least ten times. CDR3 DNA sequence: TGTGCCAGCAGTGATAGCGGGGGACTCACAGATACGCAGTATTTT. This gives the protein CASSDSGGLTDTQYF. V is TRBV2 and J is TRBJ2-3; TRBD2 agrees at 9 bases. The CDR3 has 15 residues. V lost 3 bases, J lost 2 bases, and 3 bases stayed unmatched. CDR1 and CDR2 (germline): SNHLY, FYNNEI. Using reference TRBV2 and TRBJ2-3 for the parts outside the CDR3, the full variable domain is EPEVTQTPSHQVTQMGQEVILRCVPISNHLYFYWYRQILGQKVEFLVSFYNNEISEKSEIFDDQFSVERPDGSNFTLKIRSTKLEDSAMYFCASSDSGGLTDTQYFGPGTRLTVL.

This clonotype was observed at least ten times. The chain couples TRBV20-1 to TRBJ2-1; 9 bases agree with TRBD2. The V and J ends lost 3 bases and 2 bases, in that order; junction bases with no gene match: 5. Looked up from germline, CDR1 is DFQATT and CDR2 is SNEGSKA (reference sequence). The CDR3 is made up of 15 amino acids. The chain's CDR3 is CSASSVAGAYNEQFF. In DNA form, the CDR3 reads TGCAGTGCTAGTTCCGTAGCGGGAGCCTACAATGAGCAGTTCTTC.

In the case of this clonotype: One end of the junction does not line up with germline, which may come from a read error. The chain has TRBV19 and TRBJ1-5; D uncertain. Germline CDR1 reads LNHDA; CDR2 reads SQIVND (reference sequence). The CDR3 extends over 15 amino acids. The CDR3 here is CVSSILQQGNQPQHF. The CDR3 DNA is TGTGTCAGTAGTATCTTACAGCAAGGGAATCAGCCCCAGCATTTT.